The rows below give T cell receptor beta chains drawn from one sample of a study of cytomegalovirus exposure and HLA in healthy donors. Sequencing was performed with immunoSEQ multiplex PCR; in TCRdb, only in-frame clones are kept and a portion is missing. The table shows about 130,000 clones, with about 80% occurring only once. Material: PBMCs. These receptors came from a man aged 30 to 39 in good health and CMV-seropositive. Both conserved end residues are part of each CDR3. A D gene is named only where the DNA matches it firmly. Clone sizes are given selectively: once, few, many, or a class where the clone is expanded.

CDR3 DNA: TGTGCCAGCAGTACCCGGACAGGGGCTCGTGGCTACACCTTC
CDR3 protein: CASSTRTGARGYTF
D gene: TRBD1
J gene: TRBJ1-2
clone size: .
V gene: TRBV2

CDR3 DNA: TGTGCCAGCAGCCCCGGACAGGGGTACAATGAGCAGTTCTTC
CDR3 protein: CASSPGQGYNEQFF
D gene: TRBD1
J gene: TRBJ2-1
clone size: .
V gene: TRBV5-4

CDR3 DNA: TGTGCCTGGTTCCACCTTCCCGGGACAGGGGTGCGAACGGGGGAGGTCGATACGCAGTATTTT
CDR3 protein: CAWFHLPGTGVRTGEVDTQYF
D gene: TRBD1
J gene: TRBJ2-3
clone size: .
V gene: TRBV30

CDR3 DNA: TGCGCCAGCAGCGTGAGCGGTCGGACAGATACGCAGTATTTT
CDR3 protein: CASSVSGRTDTQYF
D gene: .
J gene: TRBJ2-3
clone size: once
V gene: TRBV4-1

CDR3 DNA: TGTGCCATCAGTGGACTAGCGGGAGGGTTTTCCTACAATGAGCAGTTCTTC
CDR3 protein: CAISGLAGGFSYNEQFF
D gene: TRBD2
J gene: TRBJ2-1
clone size: .
V gene: TRBV10-3

CDR3 DNA: TGTGCCATCAGACGGGAGCTAACGCGGAACACTGAAGCTTTCTTT
CDR3 protein: CAIRRELTRNTEAFF
D gene: .
J gene: TRBJ1-1
clone size: .
V gene: TRBV10-3

CDR3 DNA: TGTGCCACCAGCAGAGTACCTAGCGGGCCTTACAATGAGCAGTTCTTC
CDR3 protein: CATSRVPSGPYNEQFF
D gene: TRBD2
J gene: TRBJ2-1
clone size: once
V gene: TRBV15

CDR3 DNA: TGTGCCAGCAGTCTCAACTACATGGAGGAAGCTGAGCAGTTCTTC
CDR3 protein: CASSLNYMEEAEQFF
D gene: .
J gene: TRBJ2-1
clone size: .
V gene: TRBV6-5

CDR3 DNA: TGTGCCAGCAGGCGACTAGTGCGGGAAAATGAGCAGTTCTTC
CDR3 protein: CASRRLVRENEQFF
D gene: .
J gene: TRBJ2-1
clone size: .
V gene: TRBV27

CDR3 DNA: TGTGCCAGTAGTTTAGGACTGGACTCCTACGAGCAGTACTTC
CDR3 protein: CASSLGLDSYEQYF
D gene: .
J gene: TRBJ2-7
clone size: .
V gene: TRBV19

CDR3 DNA: TGTGCCAGCTCACCAGAGCGGAACACTGAAGCTTTCTTT
CDR3 protein: CASSPERNTEAFF
D gene: .
J gene: TRBJ1-1
clone size: .
V gene: TRBV18

CDR3 DNA: TGCAGCGTTAGCTATCAACAGGGCACTGAAGCTTTCTTT
CDR3 protein: CSVSYQQGTEAFF
D gene: .
J gene: TRBJ1-1
clone size: .
V gene: TRBV29-1

CDR3 DNA: TGTGCCAGCAGCCTCCGACTAGCGGGACTATACGAGCAGTACTTC
CDR3 protein: CASSLRLAGLYEQYF
D gene: TRBD2
J gene: TRBJ2-7
clone size: .
V gene: TRBV27

CDR3 DNA: TGTGCCAGCAGCTTACCGCCTAGTCCTAAGTTGGCAGATACGCAGTATTTT
CDR3 protein: CASSLPPSPKLADTQYF
D gene: .
J gene: TRBJ2-3
clone size: .
V gene: TRBV11-2

CDR3 DNA: TGTGCCAGCAGTGAAATCTGGAAGGGAGTCGGCACTAATGAAAAACTGTTTTTT
CDR3 protein: CASSEIWKGVGTNEKLFF
D gene: .
J gene: TRBJ1-4
clone size: .
V gene: TRBV2

CDR3 DNA: TGTGCCAGCTTAGGACAGGTAGGAGATACGCAGTATTTT
CDR3 protein: CASLGQVGDTQYF
D gene: TRBD1
J gene: TRBJ2-3
clone size: .
V gene: TRBV2

CDR3 DNA: TGTGCCAGCAGCCCAGTTAAACAGGGGGGCCCGAACACCGGGGAGCTGTTTTTT
CDR3 protein: CASSPVKQGGPNTGELFF
D gene: TRBD1
J gene: TRBJ2-2
clone size: few
V gene: TRBV2

CDR3 DNA: TGTGCCAGCAGCCCGGGACTCCCGCACACCTTC
CDR3 protein: CASSPGLPHTF
D gene: .
J gene: TRBJ1-2
clone size: few
V gene: TRBV7-9